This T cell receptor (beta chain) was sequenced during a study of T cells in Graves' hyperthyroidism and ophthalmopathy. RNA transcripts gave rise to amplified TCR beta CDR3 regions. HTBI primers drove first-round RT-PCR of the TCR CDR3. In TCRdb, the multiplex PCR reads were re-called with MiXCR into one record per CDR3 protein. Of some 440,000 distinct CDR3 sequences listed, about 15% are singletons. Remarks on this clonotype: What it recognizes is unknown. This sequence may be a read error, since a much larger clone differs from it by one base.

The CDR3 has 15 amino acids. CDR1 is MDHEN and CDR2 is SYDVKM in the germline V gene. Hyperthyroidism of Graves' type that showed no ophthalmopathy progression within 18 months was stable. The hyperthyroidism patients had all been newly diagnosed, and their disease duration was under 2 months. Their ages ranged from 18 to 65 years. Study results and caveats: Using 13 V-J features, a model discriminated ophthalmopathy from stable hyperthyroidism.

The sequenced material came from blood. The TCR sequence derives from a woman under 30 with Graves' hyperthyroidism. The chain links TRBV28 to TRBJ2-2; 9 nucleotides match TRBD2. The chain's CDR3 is CASIRAGGHTGELVF. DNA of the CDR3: TGTGCCAGCATAAGAGCGGGAGGACACACCGGGGAGCTGGTTTTT.